The clone carrying this T cell receptor beta chain was counted a single time. These data originate in a study of T cell clonotyping in hematopoietic cell transplantation. TCRdb's copy holds only in-frame clones and misses some; the assay was immunoSEQ multiplex PCR. In the table there are about 29,000 clones, about 90% of which are singletons. The CDR3 length is 19 residues. Germline CDR1 and CDR2: SGHAT and FQNNGV. J gave up 7 bases and V 5 bases, and 17 bases lay outside the gene matches. The sample consisted of PBMCs, taken 100 days after allogeneic stem cell transplant. This clonotype was sampled from a female patient aged 50-60 years who had an allogeneic stem cell transplant from a related donor, so the T cells may come from the graft donor. Some clones in this sample may be carry-over from other donors' samples. This chain uses TRBV11-2 with TRBJ2-1; the match to TRBD2 covers 13 bases. CDR3: CASSVSQLAGGPFGNEQFF. The CDR3 coding sequence is TGTGCCAGCAGCGTCAGCCAACTAGCGGGGGGGCCCTTTGGAAATGAGCAGTTCTTC.